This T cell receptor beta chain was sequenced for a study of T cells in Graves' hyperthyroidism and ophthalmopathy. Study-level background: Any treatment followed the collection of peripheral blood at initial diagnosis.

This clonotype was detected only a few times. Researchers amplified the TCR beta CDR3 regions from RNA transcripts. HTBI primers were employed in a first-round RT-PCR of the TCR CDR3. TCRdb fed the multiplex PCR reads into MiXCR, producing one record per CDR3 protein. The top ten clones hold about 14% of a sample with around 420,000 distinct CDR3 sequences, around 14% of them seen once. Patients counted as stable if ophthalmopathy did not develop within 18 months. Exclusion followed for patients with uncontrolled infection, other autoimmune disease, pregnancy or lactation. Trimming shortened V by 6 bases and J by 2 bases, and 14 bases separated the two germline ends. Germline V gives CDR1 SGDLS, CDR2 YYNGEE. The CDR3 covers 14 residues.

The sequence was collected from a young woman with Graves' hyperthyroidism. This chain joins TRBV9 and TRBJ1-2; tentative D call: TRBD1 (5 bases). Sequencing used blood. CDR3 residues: CASTPRGENYGYTF. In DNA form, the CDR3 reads TGTGCCAGCACCCCTCGGGGCGAAAACTATGGCTACACCTTC.